This entry lists 17 T cell receptor beta chains sequenced from one sample in a study of T cell responses to AZD1222 COVID-19 vaccine (dated by TCRdb to about 2021). The sample's time point label is to be understood as: baseline before first vaccination. Sample treatment or condition, as interpreted from the label and publication: meningococcal conjugate vaccine given as trial control. Library preparation was by the immunoSEQ multiplex PCR assay. TCRdb carries this immuneACCESS record with in-frame sequences only. Its versions omit some clonotypes, under half of them owing to an unresolved V gene in the studies checked, with the rest unexplained. This sample has around 70,000 clones in its table, and 79% of those were observed once. The ten biggest clones cover about a quarter of the sample. Sequences were derived from peripheral blood, sampled on day 0 of MenACWY control vaccination. Every receptor here comes from an adult in good health.

The V and J genes are TRBV9 and TRBJ1-1; D is ambiguous. This CDR3 is 13 amino acids long. V was cut by 0 bases and J by 5 bases, with 8 bases left in between. Germline CDR1 SGDLS, CDR2 YYNGEE. CDR3 in amino acids: CASSVEGGTEAFF. The CDR3 region has the DNA TGTGCCAGCAGCGTAGAGGGCGGAACTGAAGCTTTCTTT.

This clone was picked up one time. The gene calls are TRBV5-5 and TRBJ2-7, with TRBD1 matching over 7 bases. Germline trimming cut 1 base from V and 7 bases from J; bases unmatched to any gene: 11. The CDR3 contains 15 residues. In germline, CDR1 is SGHKS, CDR2 YYEKEE (reference sequence). CDR3 protein: CASSLLDRTLGEQYF. The CDR3 DNA sequence: TGTGCCAGCAGCTTGTTGGACAGGACGTTGGGAGAGCAGTACTTC.

This sequence joins TRBV5-8 and TRBJ2-5, with TRBD2 identical over 14 bases. The CDR3 is made up of 18 amino acids. The J segment lost 1 base and the V segment lost 3 bases, leaving 8 bases of the junction unmatched. The germline V gene has CDR1 SGHTS and CDR2 YDEGEE. The DNA for the CDR3 is TGTGCCAGCAGCTCCGGGACTAGCGGGAGTGGGGTCCAAGAGACCCAGTACTTC. Encoded protein: CASSSGTSGSGVQETQYF. The full variable domain, its missing parts supplied by reference TRBV5-8 and TRBJ2-5, is EAGVTQSPTHLIKTRGQQATLRCSPISGHTSVYWYQQALGLGLQFLLWYDEGEERNRGNFPPRFSGRQFPNYSSELNVNALELEDSALYLCASSSGTSGSGVQETQYFGPGTRLLVL.

This clone was picked up a small number of times. V usage is TRBV5-1 and J usage is TRBJ2-6; the D is unclear. This CDR3 is built from 15 residues. Germline V gives CDR1 SGHRS, CDR2 YFSETQ. V lost 4 bases to trimming and J lost 0 bases, with 8 bases between them. The CDR3 loop is CASSPQSSGANVLTF. The CDR3 DNA follows: TGCGCCAGCAGCCCGCAATCCTCTGGGGCCAACGTCCTGACTTTC.

The chain couples TRBV19 to TRBJ1-2; no definite D call. Germline CDR1 is LNHDA and CDR2 is SQIVND (reference sequence). The CDR3 has 16 amino acids. With 3 bases removed from V and 2 bases from J, the gap between germline ends came to 16 bases. The CDR3 DNA sequence: TGTGCCAGTAGTATTGGTCAAGGTACGAAGAACTATGGCTACACCTTC. Amino acid sequence: CASSIGQGTKNYGYTF.

CDR3 bases: TGTGCCAGCGGGGCGGTGAACACTGAAGCTTTCTTT. Protein sequence: CASGAVNTEAFF. The rearrangement links TRBV28 to TRBJ1-1; possibly TRBD1 for D (5 bases). CDR1 MDHEN and CDR2 SYDVKM come from the germline V gene. The CDR3 runs to 12 residues. The germline V and J ends were trimmed by 8 bases and 0 bases, with 7 bases remaining between them.

The genes are TRBV10-3 and TRBJ2-2; unclear D gene. V was cut by 0 bases and J by 6 bases, with 5 bases left in between. Germline V gene data show CDR1 as ENHRY and CDR2 as SYGVKD. The CDR3 is 13 residues long. The CDR3 spells CAISESGAGELFF. The CDR3, as DNA: TGTGCCATCAGTGAGTCTGGGGCCGGGGAGCTGTTTTTT.

This clone is medium-sized within its sample. This rearrangement joins TRBV19 to TRBJ1-2; 10 bases are shared with TRBD1. Germline V CDR1 and CDR2: LNHDA, SQIVND (reference sequence). V lost 5 bases and J lost 4; bases outside the gene matches: 10. The CDR3 has 16 amino acids. This chain's CDR3 is CASSARQGARFYGYTF. CDR3 sequence (DNA): TGTGCCAGTAGTGCCCGACAGGGGGCCAGGTTCTATGGCTACACCTTC.

The CDR3 bases are TGTGCCAGTAGTATAGGAGGGGAGAGATACAATGAGCAGTTCTTC. This translates into CASSIGGERYNEQFF. The chain recombines TRBV19 with TRBJ2-1; D is tentatively TRBD1 or TRBD2 (5 bases each). The V gene lost 1 base and the J gene lost 4 bases, with 11 bases spanning the gap. The germline CDR1 and CDR2 sequences are LNHDA and SQIVND (reference sequence). This CDR3 has 15 residues.

This clone occurred a few times. V and J are TRBV19 and TRBJ1-4; tentatively, D is TRBD1 (6 bases). This CDR3 has 14 residues. Trimming cost V 3 bases and J 5 bases, with 10 bases left between them. Per germline, CDR1 LNHDA and CDR2 SQIVND (reference sequence). The CDR3 protein is CASSMWTVNEKLFF. CDR3 coding DNA: TGTGCCAGTAGTATGTGGACAGTCAATGAAAAACTGTTTTTT.

The J gene is TRBJ1-6, the V gene TRBV2, with D possibly being TRBD1 (5 bases). V was clipped by 2 bases and J by 10 bases, with 15 bases between them. The CDR3 is made up of 15 amino acids. The germline CDR1 and CDR2 sequences are SNHLY and FYNNEI. In DNA form, the CDR3 reads TGTGCCAGCAGTGAATTGGGGGAGAGGGTATCACCCCTCCACTTT. Its protein is CASSELGERVSPLHF.

This chain uses TRBV27 with TRBJ1-4, with D possibly TRBD1 on 5 matching bases. The CDR3 totals 18 residues. V lost 3 bases to trimming and J lost 2 bases, with 19 bases between them. Looked up from germline, CDR1 is MNHEY and CDR2 is SMNVEV (reference sequence). CDR3 in amino acids: CASSFGGDFRGTNEKLFF. CDR3 coding DNA: TGTGCCAGCAGTTTTGGGGGAGACTTCCGAGGGACTAATGAAAAACTGTTTTTT.

This clone was observed a few times. The chain's CDR3 is CASSLDLTSGTEAFF. CDR3 sequence (DNA): TGTGCCAGCAGCTTAGATCTCACCTCGGGCACTGAAGCTTTCTTT. The chain recombines TRBV11-2 with TRBJ1-1; D uncertain. In germline, CDR1 is SGHAT, CDR2 FQNNGV. This CDR3 region has 15 residues. V was clipped by 0 bases and J by 4 bases, with 12 bases between them.

V is TRBV19 and J is TRBJ1-2, with 9 positions matching TRBD1. The germline V gene encodes CDR1 LNHDA and CDR2 SQIVND (reference sequence). The CDR3 sequence is 13 residues long. Unmatched junction bases numbered 7, after V lost 7 bases and J lost 7 bases. The CDR3 DNA is TGTGCCAGTACAAACAGGGGGCGAGGTGGCTACACCTTC. Protein: CASTNRGRGGYTF. Looking up the rest from reference TRBV19 and TRBJ1-2 gives the full variable domain: DGGITQSPKYLFRKEGQNVTLSCEQNLNHDAMYWYRQDPGQGLRLIYYSQIVNDFQKGDIAEGYSVSREKKESFPLTVTSAQKNPTAFYLCASTNRGRGGYTFGSGTRLTVV.

The V call is TRBV5-1, the J call TRBJ1-1; D unclear. This CDR3 is built from 12 residues. Germline loops: CDR1 SGHRS, CDR2 YFSETQ. V dropped 0 bases and J dropped 7 bases, with 7 bases sitting between them. CDR3 DNA: TGCGCCAGCAGCTTGGAAGGGTATGAAGCTTTCTTT. This codes for CASSLEGYEAFF.

J is TRBJ1-2 and V is TRBV6-6; 7 nucleotides line up with TRBD1. With V trimmed by 0 bases and J by 2 bases, 3 bases remained unmatched. Germline V gene sequence: CDR1 MNHNY, CDR2 SVGAGI (reference sequence). CDR3 length: 15 residues. CDR3 coding DNA: TGTGCCAGCAGTTACTCAGGACAGGCCAACTATGGCTACACCTTC. It is translated as CASSYSGQANYGYTF.

The V gene is TRBV30, the J gene TRBJ1-4; 7 bases match TRBD1. The germline V gene encodes CDR1 GTSNPN and CDR2 SVGIG (reference sequence). Germline trimming cut 1 base from V and 4 bases from J; bases unmatched to any gene: 6. The CDR3 runs 15 residues. CDR3: CAWSAPDRFNEKLFF. The CDR3 DNA reads as TGTGCCTGGAGTGCTCCGGACAGGTTTAATGAAAAACTGTTTTTT. Full variable domain (rest looked up from reference TRBV30 and TRBJ1-4): SQTIHQWPATLVQPVGSPLSLECTVEGTSNPNLYWYRQAAGRGLQLLFYSVGIGQISSEVPQNLSASRPQDRQFILSSKKLLLSDSGFYLCAWSAPDRFNEKLFFGSGTQLSVL.